The present TCR beta chain was sequenced within a study of T cell responses to AZD1222 COVID-19 vaccine. The study, taken as a whole, reports: Without day 14 samples, only post-peak T cell repertoires were studied. Epitopes outside B.1.351 and B.1.1.7 mutated regions reportedly drew nearly half of spike TCRs. Donors were chiefly white British, with a greater number of females, and clonal diversity was perhaps underestimated.

Libraries were prepared by immunoSEQ multiplex PCR; TCRdb keeps only in-frame clonotypes and omits some of them. This table has about 91,000 clones, around nine tenths appearing once. A remark on this clone: The antigen is not known.

The clonotype was recovered from an adult who received the AZD1222 COVID-19 vaccine. The material sequenced was peripheral blood, taken 28 days after the second AZD1222 dose.

The CDR3 DNA reads TGTGCCAGCAGCCCCCGGGGGGCGCATAACGGGGAGCTGTTTTTT. This gives the protein CASSPRGAHNGELFF. The V and J genes are TRBV3-1 (or the pseudogene TRBV3-2) and TRBJ2-2; tentative D call: TRBD2 (7 bases). CDR1 is LGHDT and CDR2 is YNNKEL in the germline V gene (reference sequence). CDR3 length: 15 amino acids. The germline V and J ends were trimmed by 4 bases and 7 bases, with 16 bases remaining between them.